This T cell receptor (beta chain) was sequenced during a study of blood T cell repertoires in COVID-19. CDR1 MNHEY and CDR2 SVGEGT come from the germline V gene. V lost 0 bases and J 6 bases, leaving 11 bases between the germline ends. This CDR3 has 14 residues. Original processing methods: Estimated nucleated cell counts came from reference gene primer amplification. Assay: immunoSEQ multiplex PCR; the TCRdb copy retains only in-frame clones and omits some. The DNA gave D and trimming, while V, J and clone size come from that table. Of some 190,000 clones detected, about three quarters appear once; the ten largest clones hold roughly 7.8%.

The sample consisted of peripheral blood. The chain carries TRBV6-2 or TRBV6-3 and TRBJ1-2; D is possibly TRBD1 (5 bases). This TCR derives from a woman between 45 and 65 years old with active or convalescent COVID-19. This CDR3 is CASSYSWGYNGYTF. CDR3 bases: TGTGCCAGCAGTTACTCGTGGGGCTACAATGGCTACACCTTC.